The 22 T cell receptor beta chains below come from one sample, sequenced in a study of OX40 agonist ivuxolimab in advanced cancers. The library was produced with the immunoSEQ multiplex PCR assay. Imported from immuneACCESS, the table was reduced by TCRdb to in-frame sequences with V and J called. These copies leave out some clones; in studies compared against another copy, an unresolved V gene accounts for under half, and the cause of the remainder is not known. This sample is represented by 85,000 to 100,000 clones; roughly 84% of them were singletons. The ten biggest clones cover 3% to 4% of the sample. This material consisted of CD4+ or CD8+ T cells sorted from blood, taken in a trial of the OX40 agonist ivuxolimab. The receptors derive from an adult with an advanced solid tumor such as melanoma, head and neck, liver or kidney cancer.

The chain links TRBV7-2 to TRBJ2-2; D is unresolved. CDR1 is SGHTA and CDR2 is FQGNSA in the germline V gene. V lost 7 bases and J 5 bases, leaving 14 bases between the germline ends. This CDR3 contains 14 residues. CDR3 DNA sequence: TGTGCCAGCACCATCTTGGTGGGGACCGGGGAGCTGTTTTTT. This gives the protein CASTILVGTGELFF.

V gene TRBV30 combines with J gene TRBJ2-1, with 10 bases lining up with TRBD1. This CDR3 spans 13 amino acids. Germline CDR1 is GTSNPN and CDR2 is SVGIG (reference sequence). Trimming took 6 bases from V and 5 from J; bases not matched to a gene: 4. The CDR3 loop is CACGQGVDNEQFF. CDR3 nucleotides: TGTGCCTGCGGACAGGGGGTAGACAATGAGCAGTTCTTC.

CDR3 DNA: TGTGCCAGCAGCTTATCCGTTAACAATGAGCAGTTCTTC. Translation: CASSLSVNNEQFF. The genes are TRBV7-3 and TRBJ2-1; D not certain. Germline assignment: CDR1 SGHTA and CDR2 FQGTGA. This CDR3 is built from 13 residues. V lost 2 bases, J lost 5 bases, and 7 bases lay in between.

The chain recombines TRBV5-4 with TRBJ2-5; 7 bases align to TRBD2. Germline CDR1 reads SGHNT; CDR2 reads YYREEE (reference sequence). The CDR3 contains 14 residues. V gave up 4 bases and J gave up 1 base; unmatched junction bases: 4. The CDR3 sequence is CASSAAGVQETQYF. The CDR3 coding sequence is TGTGCCAGCAGCGCCGCGGGGGTCCAAGAGACCCAGTACTTC. Based on the CDR3 plus reference TRBV5-4 and TRBJ2-5, the full variable domain is ETGVTQSPTHLIKTRGQQVTLRCSSQSGHNTVSWYQQALGQGPQFIFQYYREEENGRGNFPPRFSGLQFPNYSSELNVNALELDDSALYLCASSAAGVQETQYFGPGTRLLVL.

The chain carries TRBV18 and TRBJ2-5; 10 nucleotides line up with TRBD1. This CDR3 is 16 amino acids long. V dropped 3 bases and J dropped 5; count of bases not matched to a gene: 9. The germline gives CDR1 KGHSH, CDR2 LQKENI. CDR3 region: CASSPTIPGQGETQYF. The CDR3 DNA reads as TGTGCCAGCTCACCTACCATTCCGGGACAGGGGGAGACCCAGTACTTC.

The rearrangement uses TRBV2 and TRBJ2-2; unclear D gene. The CDR3 covers 15 residues. The V gene's germline CDR1 is SNHLY and CDR2 FYNNEI. Deletions cut 6 bases from V and 4 bases from J, with 15 bases between. CDR3 sequence: CASSPTVGTTGELFF. Here the CDR3 DNA reads TGTGCCAGCAGCCCCACCGTCGGTACCACCGGGGAGCTGTTTTTT.

This chain links TRBV28 with TRBJ2-3, with D hard to call. In germline, CDR1 is MDHEN, CDR2 SYDVKM. V gave up 5 bases and J gave up 0 bases, with 24 bases separating them. The CDR3 is 19 residues long. CDR3 amino acids: CASSPPRRKTSPSTDTQYF. The CDR3 nucleotides are TGTGCCAGCAGTCCACCTAGAAGAAAAACATCTCCTAGCACAGATACGCAGTATTTT.

The chain employs TRBV4-1 and TRBJ2-1; D is unclear. Germline V gene data show CDR1 as MGHRA and CDR2 as YSYEKL. The V and J ends lost 2 bases and 6 bases respectively, with 11 bases between them. The CDR3 runs 14 residues. The chain's CDR3 is CASSQSPGLNEQFF. The CDR3 DNA reads as TGCGCCAGCAGCCAATCCCCGGGTCTCAATGAGCAGTTCTTC.

The chain links TRBV7-6 to TRBJ2-7; 11 bases are shared with TRBD2. With 1 base clipped from V and 0 bases from J, the junction kept 14 bases outside the gene matches. The germline V gene has CDR1 SGHVS and CDR2 FNYEAQ. The CDR3 contains 20 residues. The CDR3 DNA is TGTGCCAGCAGCTTAGGGGCACTAGCGGGAGAACCACTGAGCTCCTACGAGCAGTACTTC. Amino acids: CASSLGALAGEPLSSYEQYF.

The V gene is TRBV6-1, the J gene TRBJ1-3, with a tentative D call TRBD1 (6 bases). The CDR3 consists of 15 residues. V gave up 4 bases and J gave up 6 bases, with 16 bases separating them. Germline loops: CDR1 MNHNS, CDR2 SASEGT. This chain's CDR3 is CASSVGTGNSNTIYF. As DNA, the CDR3 is TGTGCCAGCAGTGTGGGTACAGGGAACTCAAACACCATATATTTT.

The V call is TRBV4-2, the J call TRBJ1-5; D is unresolved. Germline V gives CDR1 LGHNA, CDR2 YNFKEQ. Trimming took off 1 base at V and 5 bases at J, with 3 bases between the two ends. The CDR3 is 12 amino acids. CDR3 loop: CASSQGDQPQHF. CDR3 coding DNA: TGTGCCAGCAGCCAAGGGGATCAGCCCCAGCATTTT.

V usage is TRBV19 and J usage is TRBJ2-5; TRBD2 is a possible D gene (5 bases). V lost 3 bases to trimming and J lost 4 bases, with 18 bases between them. CDR1 is LNHDA, CDR2 SQIVND, per germline (reference sequence). CDR3 size: 16 residues. The CDR3 loop reads CASSIGVRRTRETQYF. The CDR3 coding sequence is TGTGCCAGTAGTATCGGGGTTCGACGGACCCGAGAGACCCAGTACTTC.

The chain joins TRBV9 to TRBJ2-1, with D perhaps TRBD2 (6 bases). There are 16 residues in the CDR3. Between the trimmed V and J ends, which lost 4 bases and 6 bases, there was a span of 20 bases. Per the germline V gene, CDR1 is SGDLS and CDR2 is YYNGEE. The CDR3 sequence: CASSIQPGLLANEQFF. CDR3 DNA: TGTGCCAGCAGCATCCAGCCGGGACTGCTTGCCAATGAGCAGTTCTTC.

The chain links TRBV11-3 to TRBJ2-3; D might be TRBD2 (6 bases). CDR1 and CDR2 (germline): SGHNT, YENEEA. Trimming took off 6 bases at V and 0 bases at J, with 10 bases between the two ends. The CDR3 has 14 residues. This CDR3 is CASSSGPSTDTQYF. The CDR3 DNA reads as TGTGCCAGCAGTAGCGGTCCCAGCACAGATACGCAGTATTTT. The whole variable domain, remainder taken from reference TRBV11-3 and TRBJ2-3, is EAGVVQSPRYKIIEKKQPVAFWCNPISGHNTLYWYLQNLGQGPELLIRYENEEAVDDSQLPKDRFSAERLKGVDSTLKIQPAELGDSAVYLCASSSGPSTDTQYFGPGTRLTVL.

V usage is TRBV5-4 and J usage is TRBJ2-1; the D is unclear. Trimming shortened V by 0 bases and J by 5 bases, and 9 bases separated the two germline ends. This CDR3 has 14 residues. The V gene's germline CDR1 is SGHNT and CDR2 YYREEE (reference sequence). The CDR3 loop reads CASSLGSSNNEQFF. The DNA for the CDR3 is TGTGCCAGCAGCTTGGGGAGTAGTAACAATGAGCAGTTCTTC. The whole variable domain, filled in from reference TRBV5-4 and TRBJ2-1, reads ETGVTQSPTHLIKTRGQQVTLRCSSQSGHNTVSWYQQALGQGPQFIFQYYREEENGRGNFPPRFSGLQFPNYSSELNVNALELDDSALYLCASSLGSSNNEQFFGPGTRLTVL.

The gene calls are TRBV27 and TRBJ2-1; D gene unclear. Looked up from germline, CDR1 is MNHEY and CDR2 is SMNVEV (reference sequence). The CDR3 covers 16 residues. Trimming removed 4 bases from V and 4 bases from J, with 17 bases in between. The CDR3 nucleotides read TGTGCCAGCAGTTCTGGTGGGAACCCCAAATACAATGAGCAGTTCTTC. It translates to CASSSGGNPKYNEQFF.

This clone came up once. V gene TRBV5-1 combines with J gene TRBJ2-5, with 12 bases aligning to TRBD2. TRBJ2-7 explains the end of the DNA better; the J call may be wrong. This CDR3 is 15 amino acids long. The germline V gene has CDR1 SGHRS and CDR2 YFSETQ. DNA for the CDR3: TGCGCCAGCAGCATCCGACTAGCGGGAGCACACGAGCAGTACTTC. It specifies CASSIRLAGAHEQYF.

The rearrangement links TRBV19 to TRBJ2-5; 9 bases fit TRBD2. The end of the DNA fits TRBJ2-7 better, so the J call may be wrong. The germline V gene has CDR1 LNHDA and CDR2 SQIVND (reference sequence). This CDR3 has 16 amino acids. CDR3 loop: CASTPKAASGTYEQYF. As DNA, the CDR3 is TGTGCCAGTACCCCTAAGGCGGCTAGCGGGACCTACGAGCAGTACTTC.

The chain has TRBV11-2 and TRBJ2-7; tentatively, D is TRBD1 or TRBD2 (7 bases each). The V gene's germline CDR1 is SGHAT and CDR2 FQNNGV. The CDR3 has 15 amino acids. Trimming took off 6 bases at V and 7 bases at J, with 22 bases between the two ends. CDR3 in amino acids: CASRPQGGDLREQYF. The CDR3 DNA sequence: TGTGCCAGCAGACCCCAGGGGGGGGACCTGAGGGAGCAGTACTTC.

The chain combines TRBV28 with TRBJ2-2; D is tentatively TRBD1 or TRBD2 (5 bases each). From germline, CDR1 is MDHEN and CDR2 SYDVKM. The CDR3 runs 15 residues. The germline V and J ends were trimmed by 8 bases and 6 bases, with 19 bases remaining between them. CDR3 nucleotide sequence: TGTGCCAGCCACCCCTCCGGGACCCTTGCCGGGGAGCTGTTTTTT. It yields the protein CASHPSGTLAGELFF.

The chain uses TRBV6-5 and TRBJ1-2; D is possibly TRBD1 (6 bases). Germline CDR1 MNHEY, CDR2 SVGAGI. The V and J ends lost 7 bases and 4 bases respectively, with 13 bases between them. The CDR3 is 13 residues long. CDR3 nucleotides: TGTGCCAGCACCAGGACAGACGGCTATGGCTACACCTTC. This gives the protein CASTRTDGYGYTF.

The table lists this clone with a count of one. The chain's CDR3 is CASSPPTGETEKLFF. CDR3 nucleotide sequence: TGTGCCAGCAGTCCTCCGACAGGGGAGACTGAAAAACTGTTTTTT. The chain recombines TRBV28 with TRBJ1-4; TRBD1 matches at 8 bases. The trim removed 5 bases at V and 7 bases at J, leaving 9 bases unmatched. CDR3 size: 15 residues. Germline V gene data show CDR1 as MDHEN and CDR2 as SYDVKM.